This T cell receptor (beta chain) stems from a study of T-cell reconstitution after alpha-beta-depleted transplantation in children. The V segment lost 0 bases and the J segment 5 bases; nucleotides outside the gene matches: 5. CDR1 is SGHTA, CDR2 FQGTGA, per germline. The CDR3 is 15 residues long. The TCRbeta library incorporated unique molecular identifiers. Using its own MiXCR run on the PCR reads, TCRdb lists one record per CDR3 protein. The profile shows approximately 630,000 distinct CDR3 sequences, over 10% of them singletons. This chain connects TRBV7-3 to TRBJ2-5, with 8 positions matching TRBD2. This sample comprised PBMCs, obtained before TCRalphabeta/CD19-depleted stem cell transplant. This TCR derives from a girl aged 2 to 9 with congenital amegakaryocytic thrombocytopenia, due to receive a stem cell transplant. This CDR3 is CASSLTREGLETQYF. The DNA of the CDR3 is TGTGCCAGCAGCTTAACTCGGGAGGGCCTTGAGACCCAGTACTTC.